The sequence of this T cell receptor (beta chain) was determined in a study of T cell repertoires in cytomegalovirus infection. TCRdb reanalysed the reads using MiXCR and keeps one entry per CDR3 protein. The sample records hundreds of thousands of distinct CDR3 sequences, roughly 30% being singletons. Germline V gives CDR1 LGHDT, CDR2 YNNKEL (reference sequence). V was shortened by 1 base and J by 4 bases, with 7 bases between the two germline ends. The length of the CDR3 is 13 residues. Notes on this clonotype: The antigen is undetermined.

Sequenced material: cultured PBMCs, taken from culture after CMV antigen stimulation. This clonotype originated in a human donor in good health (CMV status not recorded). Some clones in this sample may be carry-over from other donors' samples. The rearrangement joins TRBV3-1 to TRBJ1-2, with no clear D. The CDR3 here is CASSQAASYGYTF. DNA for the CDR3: TGTGCCAGCAGCCAAGCGGCGAGCTATGGCTACACCTTC.